This entry lists 10 T cell receptor beta chains sequenced from one sample in a study of blood T cell repertoires in COVID-19. The repertoire was sequenced with immunoSEQ multiplex PCR; TCRdb's copy has only in-frame clones and lacks some. This table holds about 270,000 clones, approximately 91% found once. What was sequenced was PBMCs or T cells enriched from blood (not recorded which). The receptor source for this set is a woman aged 35 to 49 with acute COVID-19.

The chain couples TRBV30 to TRBJ2-2; 12 nucleotides line up with TRBD2. The CDR3 covers 16 residues. The germline gives CDR1 GTSNPN, CDR2 SVGIG (reference sequence). V lost 4 bases and J lost 7; bases outside the gene matches: 10. The CDR3 here is CAWTSGLAGFGGELFF. CDR3 DNA: TGTGCCTGGACCTCTGGACTAGCGGGGTTTGGCGGGGAGCTGTTTTTT.

V gene TRBV5-6 combines with J gene TRBJ2-5, with D perhaps matching TRBD2 (6 bases). Germline V CDR1 and CDR2: SGHDT, YYEEEE. The germline V and J ends were trimmed by 0 bases and 5 bases, with 14 bases remaining between them. The CDR3 length is 15 residues. The CDR3 protein is CASSLAGGKVETQYF. In DNA form, the CDR3 reads TGTGCCAGCAGCTTGGCCGGGGGTAAGGTGGAGACCCAGTACTTC.

V gene TRBV15 combines with J gene TRBJ1-5, with TRBD1 as a possible D gene (6 bases). The CDR3 has 16 amino acids. Germline V CDR1 and CDR2: LNHNV, YYDKDF (reference sequence). Trimming took 5 bases from V and 2 from J, leaving 16 bases between them. This CDR3 is CATSGEQGPRNQPQHF. CDR3 DNA: TGTGCCACCAGCGGGGAACAGGGCCCTCGCAATCAGCCCCAGCATTTT.

The V gene is TRBV24-1, the J gene TRBJ2-5; 8 bases agree with TRBD1. Germline lookup yields CDR1 KGHDR and CDR2 SFDVKD. The CDR3 runs 15 residues. V was pared by 4 bases and J by 3 bases, with 6 bases of the junction left unmatched. Here the CDR3 reads CATSEGGQAKETQYF. The CDR3 nucleotides are TGTGCCACCAGTGAGGGGGGACAGGCTAAAGAGACCCAGTACTTC.

The rearrangement joins TRBV18 to TRBJ2-1; 8 nucleotides align to TRBD2. The CDR3 consists of 15 residues. Germline V gene lookup returns CDR1 KGHSH and CDR2 LQKENI. V shed 3 bases and J 6 bases; nucleotides not matched to a gene: 7. The CDR3 nucleotides read TGTGCCAGCTCACCGGGACTAGGCCCCAGCAATGAGCAGTTCTTC. It translates to CASSPGLGPSNEQFF.

This clone was observed a single time. This rearrangement joins TRBV9 to TRBJ2-5; D is unresolved. CDR3 size: 14 residues. CDR1 SGDLS and CDR2 YYNGEE come from the germline V gene. V shed 6 bases and J shed 4 bases, with 16 bases lying between them. The CDR3 here is CASILSRYRETQYF. CDR3 nucleotides: TGTGCCAGCATCTTAAGCAGGTATCGAGAGACCCAGTACTTC. Full variable domain (outside the CDR3, taken from reference TRBV9 and TRBJ2-5): DSGVTQTPKHLITATGQRVTLRCSPRSGDLSVYWYQQSLDQGLQFLIQYYNGEERAKGNILERFSAQQFPDLHSELNLSSLELGDSALYFCASILSRYRETQYFGPGTRLLVL.

The chain links TRBV29-1 to TRBJ2-7; the D gene is possibly TRBD1 (6 bases). The CDR3 has 12 amino acids. Trimming cost V 8 bases and J 5 bases, with 16 bases left between them. Germline V gene sequence: CDR1 SQVTM, CDR2 ANQGSEA. CDR3 sequence reads: CSTRQDGDEQYF. CDR3 coding DNA: TGCAGCACCAGACAGGATGGAGACGAGCAGTACTTC.

This clone was detected only once. V usage is TRBV4-1 and J usage is TRBJ2-5, with 7 bases that match TRBD1. V was pared by 3 bases and J by 4 bases, with 5 bases of the junction left unmatched. The CDR3 has 14 amino acids. The germline V gene encodes CDR1 MGHRA and CDR2 YSYEKL. This CDR3 is CASSHPTGSETQYF. The CDR3, as DNA: TGCGCCAGCAGCCATCCGACAGGGTCAGAGACCCAGTACTTC.

CDR3 amino acids: CAISPSGRDVGTQYF. In DNA, the CDR3 is TGTGCCATCAGTCCAAGCGGCCGGGATGTGGGTACGCAGTATTTT. The chain carries TRBV10-3 and TRBJ2-3; perhaps TRBD2 as D (5 bases). Germline CDR1 is ENHRY and CDR2 is SYGVKD. The CDR3 sequence is 15 residues long. V was shortened by 5 bases and J by 8 bases, with 20 bases between the two germline ends.

This clone was detected once. This chain links TRBV15 with TRBJ2-7; TRBD1 matches at 9 bases. The CDR3 is 16 residues long. J gave up 5 bases and V 4 bases, and 12 bases lay outside the gene matches. From germline, CDR1 is LNHNV and CDR2 YYDKDF (reference sequence). The CDR3 region has the DNA TGTGCCACCAGCACGCACCGGGACAGGGTTACCCACGAGCAGTACTTC. It encodes CATSTHRDRVTHEQYF.